This TCR beta chain was observed in a study of blood T cells in healthy people across ages. A word on this clonotype: Its target is unknown. Relative to the germline gene, one junction end is altered; a read error may explain this.

Overall study results and limits: Possibly, changes in expanded clonotypes were confounded because donor CMV status was unknown.

It was with a sample-barcoded 5' primer and a J-beta primer mix that a second PCR of roughly 6 to 11 cycles was run. A single record per CDR3 protein comes from TCRdb applying MiXCR to the 5' RACE reads. The sample lists approximately 790,000 distinct CDR3 sequences; around 68% were seen once. CDR3 length equals 12 residues. Germline CDR1 is LGHNA and CDR2 is YNFKEQ. The sequencing input was blood. The V and J genes are TRBV4-2 and TRBJ2-1, with D uncertain. This receptor was identified in a man aged 25-45 years in good health. The CDR3 DNA sequence: TGTGCCGGCAGCCAGTGGCAGGCCTCACAGTTCTTC. This gives the protein CAGSQWQASQFF.